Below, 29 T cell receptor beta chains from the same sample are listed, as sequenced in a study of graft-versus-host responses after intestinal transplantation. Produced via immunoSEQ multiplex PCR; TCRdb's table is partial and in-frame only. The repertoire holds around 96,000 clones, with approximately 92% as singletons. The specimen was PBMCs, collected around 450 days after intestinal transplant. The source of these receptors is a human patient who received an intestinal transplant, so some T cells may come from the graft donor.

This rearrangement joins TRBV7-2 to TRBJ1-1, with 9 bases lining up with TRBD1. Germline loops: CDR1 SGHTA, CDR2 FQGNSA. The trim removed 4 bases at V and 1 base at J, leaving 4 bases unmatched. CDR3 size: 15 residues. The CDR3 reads CASSSRQGENTEAFF. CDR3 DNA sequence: TGTGCCAGCAGCTCTAGACAGGGGGAGAACACTGAAGCTTTCTTT.

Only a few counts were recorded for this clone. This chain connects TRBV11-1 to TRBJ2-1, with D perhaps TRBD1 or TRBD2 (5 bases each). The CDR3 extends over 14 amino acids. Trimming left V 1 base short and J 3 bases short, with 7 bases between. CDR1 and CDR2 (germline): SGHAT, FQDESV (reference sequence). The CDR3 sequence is CASSLGGDYNEQFF. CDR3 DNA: TGTGCCAGCAGCTTAGGAGGGGACTACAATGAGCAGTTCTTC. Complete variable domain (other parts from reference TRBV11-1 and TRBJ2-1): EAEVAQSPRYKITEKSQAVAFWCDPISGHATLYWYRQILGQGPELLVQFQDESVVDDSQLPKDRFSAERLKGVDSTLKIQPAELGDSAMYLCASSLGGDYNEQFFGPGTRLTVL.

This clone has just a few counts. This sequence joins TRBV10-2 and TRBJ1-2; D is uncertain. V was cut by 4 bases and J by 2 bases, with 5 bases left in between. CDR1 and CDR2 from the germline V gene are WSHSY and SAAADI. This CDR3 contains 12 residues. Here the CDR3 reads CASSGQNYGYTF. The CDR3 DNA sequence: TGCGCCAGCAGTGGGCAGAACTATGGCTACACCTTC.

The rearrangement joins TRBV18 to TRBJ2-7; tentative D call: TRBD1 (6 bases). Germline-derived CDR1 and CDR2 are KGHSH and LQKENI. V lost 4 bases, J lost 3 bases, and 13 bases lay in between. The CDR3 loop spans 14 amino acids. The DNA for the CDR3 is TGTGCCAGCTCACGATCGGACAGCTTCTACGAGCAGTACTTC. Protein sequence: CASSRSDSFYEQYF.

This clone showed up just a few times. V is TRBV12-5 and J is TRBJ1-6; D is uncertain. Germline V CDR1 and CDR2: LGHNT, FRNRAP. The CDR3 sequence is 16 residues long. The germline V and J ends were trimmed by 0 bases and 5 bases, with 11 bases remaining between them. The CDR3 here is CASGLVLSGDNSPLHF. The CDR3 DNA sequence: TGTGCTAGTGGTTTGGTACTTTCAGGCGATAATTCACCCCTCCACTTT.

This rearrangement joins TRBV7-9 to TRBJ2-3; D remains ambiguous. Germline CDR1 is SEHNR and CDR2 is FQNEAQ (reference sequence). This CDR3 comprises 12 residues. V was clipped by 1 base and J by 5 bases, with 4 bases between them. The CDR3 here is CASSLGRDTQYF. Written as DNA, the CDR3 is TGTGCCAGCAGCTTAGGGAGAGATACGCAGTATTTT.

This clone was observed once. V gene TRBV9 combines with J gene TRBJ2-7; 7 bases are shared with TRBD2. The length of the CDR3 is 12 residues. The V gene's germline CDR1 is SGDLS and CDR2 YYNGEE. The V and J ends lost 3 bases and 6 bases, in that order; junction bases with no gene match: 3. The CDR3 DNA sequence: TGTGCCAGCAGCGAGGGAGGGGTCGAGCAGTACTTC. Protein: CASSEGGVEQYF.

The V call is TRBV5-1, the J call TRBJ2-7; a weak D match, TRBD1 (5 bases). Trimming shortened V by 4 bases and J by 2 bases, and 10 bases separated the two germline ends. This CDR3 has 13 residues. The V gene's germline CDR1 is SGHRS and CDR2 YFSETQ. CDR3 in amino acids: CASSPDRPYEQYF. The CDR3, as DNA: TGCGCCAGCAGCCCCGACAGACCCTACGAGCAGTACTTC.

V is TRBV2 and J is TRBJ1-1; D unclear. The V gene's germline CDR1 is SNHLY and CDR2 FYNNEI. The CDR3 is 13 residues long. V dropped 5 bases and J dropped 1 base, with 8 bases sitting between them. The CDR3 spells CASSSVGNTEAFF. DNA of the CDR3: TGTGCCAGCAGTAGTGTGGGGAACACTGAAGCTTTCTTT. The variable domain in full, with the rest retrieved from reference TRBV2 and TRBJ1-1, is EPEVTQTPSHQVTQMGQEVILRCVPISNHLYFYWYRQILGQKVEFLVSFYNNEISEKSEIFDDQFSVERPDGSNFTLKIRSTKLEDSAMYFCASSSVGNTEAFFGQGTRLTVV.

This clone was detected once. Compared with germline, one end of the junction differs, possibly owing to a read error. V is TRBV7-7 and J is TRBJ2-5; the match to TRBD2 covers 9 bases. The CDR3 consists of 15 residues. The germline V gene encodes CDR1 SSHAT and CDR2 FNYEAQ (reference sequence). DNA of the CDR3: TGTGCTAGCAGCTTAGGCGGGGGGGCCCGTGAGACCCAGTACTTC. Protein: CASSLGGGARETQYF.

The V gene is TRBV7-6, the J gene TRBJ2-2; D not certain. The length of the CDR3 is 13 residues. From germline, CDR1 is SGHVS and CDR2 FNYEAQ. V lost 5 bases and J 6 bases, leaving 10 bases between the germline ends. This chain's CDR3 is CASSPIAPGELFF. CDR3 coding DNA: TGTGCCAGCAGCCCTATTGCCCCCGGGGAGCTGTTTTTT.

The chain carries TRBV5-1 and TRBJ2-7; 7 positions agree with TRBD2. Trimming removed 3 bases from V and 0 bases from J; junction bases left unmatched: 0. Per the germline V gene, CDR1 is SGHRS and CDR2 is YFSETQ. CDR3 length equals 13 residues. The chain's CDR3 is CASSWTSSYEQYF. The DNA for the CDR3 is TGCGCCAGCAGCTGGACTAGCTCCTACGAGCAGTACTTC.

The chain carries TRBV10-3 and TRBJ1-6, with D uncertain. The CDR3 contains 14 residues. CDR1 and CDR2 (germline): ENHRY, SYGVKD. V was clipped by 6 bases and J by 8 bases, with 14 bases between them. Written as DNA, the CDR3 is TGTGCCATCAGCCCCGGCCAAGGAGATTCACCCCTCCACTTT. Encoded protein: CAISPGQGDSPLHF.

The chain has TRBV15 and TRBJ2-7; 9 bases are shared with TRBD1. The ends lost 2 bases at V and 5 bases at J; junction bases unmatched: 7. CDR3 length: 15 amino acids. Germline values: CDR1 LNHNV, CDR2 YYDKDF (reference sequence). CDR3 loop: CATSRRGGQGNEQYF. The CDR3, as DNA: TGTGCCACCAGCAGACGAGGGGGACAGGGAAACGAGCAGTACTTC.

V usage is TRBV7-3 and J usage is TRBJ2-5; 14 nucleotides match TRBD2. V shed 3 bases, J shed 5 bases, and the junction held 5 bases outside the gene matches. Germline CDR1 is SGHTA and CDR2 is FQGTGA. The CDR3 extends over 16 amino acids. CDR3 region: CASSLTSGGARETQYF. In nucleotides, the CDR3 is TGTGCCAGCAGCTTGACTAGCGGGGGGGCCCGGGAGACCCAGTACTTC.

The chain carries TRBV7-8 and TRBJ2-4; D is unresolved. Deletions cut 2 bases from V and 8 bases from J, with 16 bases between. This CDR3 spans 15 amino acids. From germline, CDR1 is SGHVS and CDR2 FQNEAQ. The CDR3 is CASSLNPTLFHIQYF. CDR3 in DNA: TGTGCCAGCAGCTTAAATCCGACCCTTTTCCACATTCAGTACTTC.

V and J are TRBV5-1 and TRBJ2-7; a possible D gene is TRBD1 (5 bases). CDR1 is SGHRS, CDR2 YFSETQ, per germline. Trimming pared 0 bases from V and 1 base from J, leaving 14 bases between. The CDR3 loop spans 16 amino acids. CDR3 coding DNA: TGCGCCAGCAGCTTGGGGACCAACAGGCGATCCTACGAGCAGTACTTC. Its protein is CASSLGTNRRSYEQYF.

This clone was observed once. The CDR3 region is CATARATGGPGFWAEAFF. Here the CDR3 DNA reads TGTGCCACCGCGCGCGCAACGGGGGGGCCCGGGTTTTGGGCTGAAGCTTTCTTT. The V call is TRBV10-3, the J call TRBJ1-1; TRBD1 might be the D (6 bases). Trimming pared 10 bases from V and 6 bases from J, leaving 33 bases between. CDR3 size: 18 residues. Per the germline V gene, CDR1 is ENHRY and CDR2 is SYGVKD.

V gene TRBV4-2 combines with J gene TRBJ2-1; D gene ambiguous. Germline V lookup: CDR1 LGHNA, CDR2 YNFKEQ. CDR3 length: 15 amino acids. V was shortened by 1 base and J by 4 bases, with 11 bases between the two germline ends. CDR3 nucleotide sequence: TGTGCCAGCAGCCAAGCTTATGACGTATACAATGAGCAGTTCTTC. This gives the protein CASSQAYDVYNEQFF.

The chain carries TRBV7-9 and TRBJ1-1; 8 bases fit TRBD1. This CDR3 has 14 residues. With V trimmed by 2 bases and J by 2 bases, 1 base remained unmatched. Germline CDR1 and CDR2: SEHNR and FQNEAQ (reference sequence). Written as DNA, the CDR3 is TGTGCCAGCAGCTTACAGGGGGCAAACACTGAAGCTTTCTTT. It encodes CASSLQGANTEAFF. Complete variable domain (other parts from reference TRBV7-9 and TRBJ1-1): DTGVSQNPRHKITKRGQNVTFRCDPISEHNRLYWYRQTLGQGPEFLTYFQNEAQLEKSRLLSDRFSAERPKGSFSTLEIQRTEQGDSAMYLCASSLQGANTEAFFGQGTRLTVV.

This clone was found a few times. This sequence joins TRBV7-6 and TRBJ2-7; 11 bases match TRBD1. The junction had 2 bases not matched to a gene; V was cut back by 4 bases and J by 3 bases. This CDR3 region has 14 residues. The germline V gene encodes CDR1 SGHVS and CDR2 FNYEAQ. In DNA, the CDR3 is TGTGCCAGCAGCTCCGGGACAGGGGGCTACGAGCAGTACTTC. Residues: CASSSGTGGYEQYF. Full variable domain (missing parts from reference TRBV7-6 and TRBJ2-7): GAGVSQSPRYKVTKRGQDVALRCDPISGHVSLYWYRQALGQGPEFLTYFNYEAQQDKSGLPNDRFSAERPEGSISTLTIQRTEQRDSAMYRCASSSGTGGYEQYFGPGTRLTVT.

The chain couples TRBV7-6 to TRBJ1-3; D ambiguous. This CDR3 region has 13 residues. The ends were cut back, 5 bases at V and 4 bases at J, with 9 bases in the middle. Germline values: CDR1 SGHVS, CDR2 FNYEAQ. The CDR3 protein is CASSTTIGNTIYF. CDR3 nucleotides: TGTGCCAGCAGCACAACGATAGGAAACACCATATATTTT.

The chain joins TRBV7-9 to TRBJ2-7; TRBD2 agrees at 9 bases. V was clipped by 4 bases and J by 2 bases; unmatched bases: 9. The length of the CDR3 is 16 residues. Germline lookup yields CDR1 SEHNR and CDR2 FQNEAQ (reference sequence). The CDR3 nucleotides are TGTGCCAGCAGCTCCCGGACTAGCGAGAGACCCTACGAGCAGTACTTC. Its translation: CASSSRTSERPYEQYF.

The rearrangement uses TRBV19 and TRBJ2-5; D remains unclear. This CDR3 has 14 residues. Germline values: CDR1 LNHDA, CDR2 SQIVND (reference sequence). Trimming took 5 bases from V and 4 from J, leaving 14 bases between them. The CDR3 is CASSASDTTETQYF. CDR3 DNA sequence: TGTGCCAGTAGTGCCTCTGATACTACAGAGACCCAGTACTTC.

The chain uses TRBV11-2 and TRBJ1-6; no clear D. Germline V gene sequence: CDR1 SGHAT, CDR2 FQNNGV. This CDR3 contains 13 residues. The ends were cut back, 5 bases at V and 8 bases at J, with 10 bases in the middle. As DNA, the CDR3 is TGTGCCAGCAGCGAAGACGGCGATTCACCCCTCCACTTT. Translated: CASSEDGDSPLHF.

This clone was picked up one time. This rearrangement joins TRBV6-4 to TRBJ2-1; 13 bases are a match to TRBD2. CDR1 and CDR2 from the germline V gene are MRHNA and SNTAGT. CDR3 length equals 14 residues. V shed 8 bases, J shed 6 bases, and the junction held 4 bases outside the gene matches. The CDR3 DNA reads TGTGCCAGCGCGAGGACTAGCGGGGGCAATGAGCAGTTCTTC. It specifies CASARTSGGNEQFF.

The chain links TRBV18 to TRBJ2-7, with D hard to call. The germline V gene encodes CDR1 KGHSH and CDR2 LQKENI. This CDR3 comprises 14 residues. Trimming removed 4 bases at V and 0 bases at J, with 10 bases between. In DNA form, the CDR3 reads TGTGCCAGCTCACAGGACCCCTACTCCTACGAGCAGTACTTC. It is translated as CASSQDPYSYEQYF.

CDR3 coding DNA: TGTGCCAGCAGCTTAGGGGCCTCGGACGGCAATGAGCAGTTCTTC. The encoded protein is CASSLGASDGNEQFF. V is TRBV11-2 and J is TRBJ2-1; D remains ambiguous. Germline V CDR1 and CDR2: SGHAT, FQNNGV. The CDR3 has 15 amino acids. V lost 1 base to trimming and J lost 6 bases, with 13 bases between them.

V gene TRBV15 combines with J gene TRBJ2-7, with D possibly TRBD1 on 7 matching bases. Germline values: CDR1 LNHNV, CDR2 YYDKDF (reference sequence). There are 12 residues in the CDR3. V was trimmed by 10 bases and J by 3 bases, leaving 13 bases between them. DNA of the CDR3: TGTGCCAGGGGGCAGGGGGGCTACGAGCAGTACTTC. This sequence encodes CARGQGGYEQYF. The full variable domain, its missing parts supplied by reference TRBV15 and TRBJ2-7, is DAMVIQNPRYQVTQFGKPVTLSCSQTLNHNVMYWYQQKSSQAPKLLFHYYDKDFNNEADTPDNFQSRRPNTSFCFLDIRSPGLGDTAMYLCARGQGGYEQYFGPGTRLTVT.